Listed below are T cell receptor beta chains from one sample, sequenced in a study of blood T cell repertoires in COVID-19. Libraries were prepared by immunoSEQ multiplex PCR; TCRdb keeps only in-frame clonotypes and omits some of them. The data show 430,000 or so clones, around 90% seen once. The sample comprised peripheral blood. All receptors derive from a man between 18 and 35 years old with COVID-19, enrolled during active disease. The CDR3 runs from the conserved cysteine through the conserved F or W. Fields, in order: V gene, J gene, CDR3 protein.

>TRBV7-2|TRBJ1-4
CASSRQDNSNEKLFF
>TRBV7-9|TRBJ2-2
CASSSRGRVAVRGGELFF
>TRBV19|TRBJ2-3
CASSRQGIVDTQYF
>TRBV9|TRBJ2-1
CASSVVGSGVDEQFF
>TRBV7-2|TRBJ2-1
CASSPDRINEQFF
>TRBV19|TRBJ2-2
CASSIVGVNTGELFF
>TRBV14|TRBJ2-1
CASSPRWGGAGEQFF
>TRBV6-5|TRBJ2-5
CASRLGHNQETQYF
>TRBV3-1/TRBV3-2|TRBJ2-2
CASSQETAGELFF
>TRBV4-1|TRBJ1-5
CASSQTDYFNQPQHF
>TRBV27|TRBJ2-2
CASRVRGLAGTNTGELFF
>TRBV11-3|TRBJ1-3
CASSPRMISGNTIYF
>TRBV5-6|TRBJ1-4
CASSLYLGREKLFF
>TRBV5-4|TRBJ2-1
CASSSGSGVSYNEQFF
>TRBV5-4|TRBJ2-7
CASSLRLWPSEQYF
>TRBV3-1/TRBV3-2|TRBJ1-6
CASSLSPNSPLHF
>TRBV7-6|TRBJ1-3
CASSLVSIESSGNTIYF
>TRBV11-3|TRBJ2-5
CATSTYQETQYF
>TRBV7-6|TRBJ2-3
CASSLELASTDTQYF
>TRBV11-2|TRBJ1-1
CASSLERGENTEAFF
>TRBV11-3|TRBJ2-7
CASSSTNGGEQYF
>TRBV5-1|TRBJ2-2
CASRPGQGDTGELFF
>TRBV2|TRBJ1-2
CASKTDSYGYTF
>TRBV6-1|TRBJ2-7
CASSEAVAGGPYEQYF
>TRBV29-1|TRBJ2-3
CSAKGLAGGTITDTQYF
>TRBV25-1|TRBJ2-1
CASGPGTGEQFF
>TRBV6-5|TRBJ2-1
CASSRSQGANNEQFF
>TRBV2|TRBJ2-6
CASRPTFLGGANVLTF
>TRBV13|TRBJ2-2
CASSLRVTGELFF
>TRBV5-1|TRBJ2-3
CASSLGLAGGTTDTQYF
>TRBV5-5|TRBJ2-5
CASSQNLRGGQETQYF
>TRBV5-1|TRBJ1-1
CASSWTGGSCPRLNTEAFF
>TRBV7-2|TRBJ2-3
CASSAFGDTQYF
>TRBV14|TRBJ1-2
CASSRDWNGYTF
>TRBV5-1|TRBJ1-1
CASSLYGGNTEAFF
>TRBV5-1|TRBJ2-3
CASSLGLAGSGTDTQYF
>TRBV6-1|TRBJ1-2
CASSEAGQDYGYTF
>TRBV7-9|TRBJ2-7
CASSLELGQGSYEQYF
>TRBV2|TRBJ2-3
CASSDDRVGDTQYF
>TRBV3-1/TRBV3-2|TRBJ2-5
CASSPGVAGGYQETQYF
>TRBV6-6|TRBJ1-6
CASSYRELITNSPLHF
>TRBV29-1|TRBJ2-1
CSAADSYNEQFF
>TRBV5-1|TRBJ2-5
CASSPQGAGVGETQYF
>TRBV12-3/TRBV12-4|TRBJ1-3
CASRLRVNTIYF
>TRBV19|TRBJ2-1
CASSIAGGLDEQFF
>TRBV7-9|TRBJ2-7
CASSLSKDRGSYEQYF
>TRBV3-1/TRBV3-2|TRBJ2-7
CASSPGLAGEQYF
>TRBV7-3|TRBJ1-5
CAGEQPQHF
>TRBV6-5|TRBJ1-4
CATRQVVHEKLFF
>TRBV1|TRBJ2-1
CTLTKLYGEQFF
>TRBV28|TRBJ2-7
CASSFEAWEQYF
>TRBV30|TRBJ1-1
CAWSTGQGASEAFF
>TRBV10-2|TRBJ2-5
CASRRLEGETQYF
>TRBV5-1|TRBJ1-6
CASSFGSTGGSNSPLHF
>TRBV2|TRBJ2-3
CASTPDQRVTDTQYF
>TRBV30|TRBJ2-1
CAWSVLGRSNEQFF
>TRBV6-5|TRBJ2-1
CASTESFSNEQFF
>TRBV25-1|TRBJ2-1
CASSGNRGLSYNEQFF
>TRBV6-5|TRBJ1-1
CASRKDKNTEAFF
>TRBV6-5|TRBJ1-6
CASSQLNSPLHF